A selection of T cell receptor beta chains follows, all from one sample in a study of identical twins. TCRdb fed the 5' RACE reads into MiXCR, producing one record per CDR3 protein. The profile shows 250,000 or so distinct CDR3 sequences, approximately 12% of them singletons. These same records also appear under a second study, on yellow fever vaccine responses in identical twins.

Sequenced sample: memory (CD45RO+) T cells sorted from blood. These receptors were taken from a woman younger than 30 in good health. CDR3s include the opening cysteine and the closing phenylalanine or tryptophan. A D gene is named only where the DNA matches it firmly. Not all rows give a size; the values are once, few, many and, for expanded clones, a class.

TRBD1	TRBJ2-2	NA	TRBV6-1	TGTGCCAGCAGTCCCGGGGCGACAGGGGCCGGGGAGCTGTTTTTT	CASSPGATGAGELFF
TRBD2	TRBJ2-7	few	TRBV3-1	TGTGCCAGCAGCCCGGGGACTAGCGGGAGGGAGCAGTACTTC	CASSPGTSGREQYF
TRBD2	TRBJ2-6	few	TRBV24-1	TGTGCCACCAGTGACTTGGGAGGGTCTGGGGCCAACGTCCTGACTTTC	CATSDLGGSGANVLTF
NA	TRBJ2-1	many	TRBV6-5	TGTGCCAGCACTAATTCCCCAGGCAATGAGCAGTTCTTC	CASTNSPGNEQFF
TRBD1	TRBJ2-2	few	TRBV7-8	TGTGCCAGCAGCTTAGAGGGACAGTACACCGGGGAGCTGTTTTTT	CASSLEGQYTGELFF
TRBD1	TRBJ2-2	NA	TRBV11-2	TGTGCCAGCACCTTAGAGTTGTGGACAGGAAGGCATTTCACCGGGGAGCTGTTTTTT	CASTLELWTGRHFTGELFF
NA	TRBJ2-7	NA	TRBV6-2/TRBV6-3	TGTGCCAGCAGCCACGGGAGCCCCCACGAGCAGTACTTC	CASSHGSPHEQYF
TRBD2	TRBJ2-7	few	TRBV11-2	TGTGCCAGCAGCTTAGTGCGGGGGGCAGGCTACGAGCAGTACTTC	CASSLVRGAGYEQYF
TRBD2	TRBJ2-1	NA	TRBV29-1	TGCAGCGGTGGGACTAGCGGGGGGCTGTACAATGAGCAGTTCTTC	CSGGTSGGLYNEQFF
NA	TRBJ2-3	few	TRBV12-3/TRBV12-4	TGTGCCAGCAGTCCAAGTGTACCTAGCACAGATACGCAGTATTTT	CASSPSVPSTDTQYF
TRBD1	TRBJ2-5	NA	TRBV9	TGTGCCAGCAGCGTAGAGGCCGGGACAGGTCAAGAGACCCAGTACTTC	CASSVEAGTGQETQYF
TRBD1	TRBJ2-7	few	TRBV20-1	TGCAGTGCCATATTCCAGGGGGACTACGAGCAGTACTTC	CSAIFQGDYEQYF
NA	TRBJ2-3	few	TRBV4-3	TGCGCCAGCAGCCAAGATTCCCGCAACACAGATACGCAGTATTTT	CASSQDSRNTDTQYF
NA	TRBJ1-2	many	TRBV29-1	TGCAGCGTTCCGGGCCGAACGAGCCATGGCTACACCTTC	CSVPGRTSHGYTF
NA	TRBJ1-1	NA	TRBV10-2	TGCGCCAGCGGGGGGTTGAACACTGAAGCTTTCTTT	CASGGLNTEAFF
NA	TRBJ2-3	few	TRBV20-1	TGCAGTGCTAGAGATACGAGGCTTAGCACAGATACGCAGTATTTT	CSARDTRLSTDTQYF
NA	TRBJ2-7	many	TRBV5-1	TGCGCCAGCAGCTTCCAGGGCTACGAGCAGTACTTC	CASSFQGYEQYF
NA	TRBJ2-5	NA	TRBV5-1	TGCGCCAGCAGCCGCGAGGGGGGCCAAGAGACCCAGTACTTC	CASSREGGQETQYF
TRBD1	TRBJ1-2	few	TRBV5-6	TGTGCCAGCAGCTTAGGGACAGGGGGCTTCTATGGCTACACCTTC	CASSLGTGGFYGYTF
NA	TRBJ2-3	few	TRBV14	TGTGCCAGCACCCCCGGGGACTCGCTTAACACAGATACGCAGTATTTT	CASTPGDSLNTDTQYF
TRBD1	TRBJ2-7	few	TRBV5-5	TGTGCCAGCAGCTTGACCGGGACAGGGGTCTACGAGCAGTACTTC	CASSLTGTGVYEQYF
NA	TRBJ2-7	few	TRBV2	TGTGCCAGCAGCGAAAATTACGAGCAGTACTTC	CASSENYEQYF
TRBD2	TRBJ2-7	NA	TRBV6-1	TGTGCCAGCAGCAAAACGCGGGGGGCAGGGTCCTACGAGCAGTACTTC	CASSKTRGAGSYEQYF
TRBD2	TRBJ2-2	few	TRBV4-3	TGCGCCAGCAGCCCAGAACTAGCGGGAGGTACCGGGGAGCTGTTTTTT	CASSPELAGGTGELFF
NA	TRBJ2-7	few	TRBV5-1	TGCGCCAGCAGCTTGGGAGGGGGAGTAATCTCCTACGAGCAGTACTTC	CASSLGGGVISYEQYF
NA	TRBJ2-3	NA	TRBV12-3/TRBV12-4	TGTGCCAGCAGTTGGGGGGGGACAGCCGCTAGCACAGATACGCAGTATTTT	CASSWGGTAASTDTQYF
NA	TRBJ2-2	few	TRBV11-2	TGTGCCAGCAGCTTTACGTCTAGCGCCACCGGGGAGCTGTTTTTT	CASSFTSSATGELFF